This TCR beta chain was identified in a study of blood T cell repertoires in COVID-19. Study overall: Sites in the United States, Italy and Spain provided acute and convalescent COVID-19 samples. The analysed material was cDNA or gDNA that came from T cells, B-cell-depleted T cells, or PBMCs.

This clone was counted a single time. Original processing notes: Using reference gene primer amplification, nucleated cell counts were estimated. Only in-frame clones appear in the TCRdb table, and some are missing; sequencing was by immunoSEQ multiplex PCR. V, J and clone size were drawn from that table, and D and trimming were deduced from the DNA. The table includes around 290,000 clones, around 87% detected once. The material sequenced was peripheral blood. The sequence derives from a woman in her forties or fifties who had recovered from COVID-19.

CDR3 sequence reads: CATVTGYGYTF. In nucleotides, the CDR3 is TGTGCCACTGTGACAGGCTATGGCTACACCTTC. The rearrangement uses TRBV28 and TRBJ1-2; tentatively, D is TRBD1 (6 bases). CDR3 size: 11 residues. Germline V CDR1 and CDR2: MDHEN, SYDVKM. Trimming cost V 10 bases and J 4 bases, with 10 bases left between them.